Listed below are T cell receptor beta chains from one sample, sequenced in a study of cytomegalovirus exposure and HLA in healthy donors. Profiled with immunoSEQ multiplex PCR; TCRdb holds only in-frame clones, not every one. This table has 200,000 to 250,000 clones, around 80% appearing once. Input material: PBMCs. The receptor source for this set is a boy between 5 and 17 years old in good health and CMV-seronegative. CDR3s include the opening cysteine and the closing phenylalanine or tryptophan. The order of the fields is D gene, J gene, V gene, clone size, CDR3 protein, CDR3 DNA. D genes are given only for firm matches. A row's size may be missing; if present it is once, few, many or a size class.

. TRBJ1-5 TRBV2 . CASSLNQPQHF TGTGCCAGCAGTCTGAATCAGCCCCAGCATTTT
. TRBJ2-7 TRBV6-5 . CASSKHGRNHEQYF TGTGCCAGCAGTAAACACGGGAGAAACCACGAGCAGTACTTC
TRBD2 TRBJ2-7 TRBV5-8 . CASSLATLAGRYEQYF TGTGCCAGCAGCTTGGCTACCCTAGCGGGAAGGTACGAGCAGTACTTC
. TRBJ2-5 TRBV25-1 . CASSEWSGETQYF TGTGCCAGCAGTGAATGGTCCGGAGAGACCCAGTACTTC
TRBD2 TRBJ2-1 TRBV5-1 few CASSLWTSGAYNEQFF TGCGCCAGCAGCCTATGGACTAGCGGGGCTTACAATGAGCAGTTCTTC
. TRBJ2-3 TRBV5-4 . CASSGGGTDTQYF TGTGCCAGCAGCGGGGGCGGGACAGATACGCAGTATTTT
. TRBJ2-4 TRBV9 . CASSNDLTTGNIQYF TGTGCCAGCAGCAATGACCTAACCACCGGGAACATTCAGTACTTC
TRBD1 TRBJ2-2 TRBV7-8 . CASSRRQGGTGELFF TGTGCCAGCAGCAGGCGACAGGGTGGTACCGGGGAGCTGTTTTTT
. TRBJ2-7 TRBV5-4 . CASSVRHSYEQYF TGTGCCAGCAGCGTGCGCCACTCCTACGAGCAGTACTTC
TRBD2 TRBJ2-5 TRBV7-9 . CASSSPLGTSGGVGETQYF TGTGCCAGCAGCTCCCCCCTCGGGACTAGCGGGGGAGTAGGAGAGACCCAGTACTTC
TRBD2 TRBJ2-1 TRBV9 . CASSAGGNSDNEQFF TGTGCCAGCAGCGCGGGGGGGAACTCAGACAATGAGCAGTTCTTC
TRBD1 TRBJ2-2 TRBV5-1 . CASSSTGAGSGELFF TGCGCCAGCAGCTCGACAGGGGCGGGGAGCGGGGAGCTGTTTTTT
TRBD2 TRBJ2-1 TRBV6-1 . CASVSGGRAYNEQFF TGTGCCAGCGTGTCGGGCGGGAGGGCATACAATGAGCAGTTCTTC
. TRBJ2-3 TRBV7-9 . CASSLSRISTDTQYF TGTGCCAGCAGCTTAAGCCGTATAAGCACAGATACGCAGTATTTT
. TRBJ2-6 TRBV13 . CASSPRTPGANVLTF TGTGCCAGCAGTCCCAGGACACCTGGGGCCAACGTCCTGACTTTC
. TRBJ2-1 TRBV11-3 . CASSPPSDNEQFF TGTGCCAGCAGCCCACCTAGTGACAATGAGCAGTTCTTC
. TRBJ1-1 TRBV5-4 . CASSLGVNTEAFF TGTGCCAGCAGCTTGGGAGTGAACACTGAAGCTTTCTTT
TRBD1 TRBJ2-7 TRBV5-4 . CASSPRTGGYEQYF TGTGCCAGCAGCCCGCGGACAGGGGGCTACGAGCAGTACTTC
TRBD1 TRBJ1-2 TRBV2 . CASSVGTGRFYGYTF TGTGCCAGCAGTGTCGGGACAGGAAGATTCTATGGCTACACCTTC
TRBD1 TRBJ2-7 TRBV29-1 . CSVQKGQGLYEQYF TGCAGCGTTCAGAAGGGACAGGGTTTATACGAGCAGTACTTC
TRBD2 TRBJ2-7 TRBV6-6 . CASSPKGLAGGYEQYF TGTGCCAGCAGTCCCAAGGGTTTAGCGGGGGGCTACGAGCAGTACTTC
. TRBJ1-5 TRBV19 . CASSMSAGNSNQPQHF TGTGCCAGTAGTATGTCGGCGGGAAATAGCAATCAGCCCCAGCATTTT
. TRBJ2-7 TRBV19 few CASSIEPDRRYEQYF TGTGCCAGTAGTATAGAACCGGACAGACGTTACGAGCAGTACTTC
. TRBJ2-1 TRBV5-8 . CASSPRGGRWQFF TGTGCCAGCAGCCCGCGGGGAGGACGGTGGCAGTTCTTC
. TRBJ1-2 TRBV4-2 . CASSQDRRGVYGYTF TGTGCCAGCAGCCAAGATCGACGGGGGGTCTATGGCTACACCTTC
TRBD1 TRBJ1-1 TRBV18 . CASSRDRTEAFF TGTGCCAGCTCACGGGACAGGACTGAAGCTTTCTTT
. TRBJ1-2 TRBV9 . CASSARTAYGYTF TGTGCCAGCAGCGCAAGGACAGCCTATGGCTACACCTTC
. TRBJ1-1 TRBV2 few CASSDRARGTEAFF TGTGCCAGCAGTGACCGGGCCCGGGGCACTGAAGCTTTCTTT
. TRBJ1-1 TRBV4-1 . CASSQVVLNTEAFF TGCGCCAGCAGCCAAGTCGTACTTAACACTGAAGCTTTCTTT
. TRBJ1-2 TRBV5-1 . CASSFDLGGYTF TGCGCCAGCAGCTTTGATCTAGGTGGCTACACCTTC
TRBD2 TRBJ2-1 TRBV5-4 . CASSLGGSGRNNEQFF TGTGCCAGCAGCTTGGGTGGTAGCGGGAGGAACAATGAGCAGTTCTTC
TRBD2 TRBJ2-3 TRBV9 . CASSRLAGGLDTQYF TGTGCCAGCAGTCGACTAGCGGGGGGGCTAGATACGCAGTATTTT
. TRBJ1-1 TRBV2 . CASSGRQFKITGTPNTEAFF TGTGCCAGCAGTGGACGACAATTTAAAATTACCGGGACACCGAACACTGAAGCTTTCTTT
TRBD1 TRBJ1-5 TRBV19 few CASSHWDRDQPQHF TGTGCCAGTAGTCACTGGGACAGGGACCAGCCCCAGCATTTT
. TRBJ1-1 TRBV30 . CAWPSLKTNPEAFF TGTGCCTGGCCATCCCTCAAAACAAACCCTGAAGCTTTCTTT
. TRBJ2-5 TRBV18 . CASSPPGSMGKETQYF TGTGCCAGCTCACCACCCGGGAGTATGGGGAAAGAGACCCAGTACTTC
TRBD1 TRBJ1-1 TRBV27 . CASRDRGVNTEAFF TGTGCCAGCAGAGACAGGGGTGTAAACACTGAAGCTTTCTTT
TRBD2 TRBJ2-2 TRBV7-8 . CASSPNVRLAGGHTGELFF TGTGCCAGCAGCCCCAATGTGAGGCTAGCGGGAGGGCACACCGGGGAGCTGTTTTTT
. TRBJ2-5 TRBV9 few CASSASGETQYF TGTGCCAGCAGCGCGTCGGGAGAGACCCAGTACTTC
. TRBJ2-7 TRBV6-6 . CASSYSRELWAYF TGTGCCAGCAGTTACTCGCGGGAACTTTGGGCGTACTTC
TRBD2 TRBJ2-7 TRBV7-2 . CASAVIAGGLSSSYEQYF TGTGCCAGCGCGGTCATAGCGGGAGGTCTCTCCTCCTCCTACGAGCAGTACTTC
. TRBJ2-4 TRBV14 . CASSPLKGQKAKNIQYF TGTGCCAGCAGCCCCCTTAAAGGACAGAAAGCCAAAAACATTCAGTACTTC
. TRBJ2-1 TRBV2 . CASSGGEQFF TGTGCCAGCAGCGGAGGGGAGCAGTTCTTC
TRBD1 TRBJ2-5 TRBV10-3 . CAISEDRGQETQYF TGTGCCATCAGCGAAGACAGGGGCCAAGAGACCCAGTACTTC
TRBD1 TRBJ1-1 TRBV13 . CASAMQGASYTEAFF TGTGCCAGCGCCATGCAGGGGGCATCGTACACTGAAGCTTTCTTT
. TRBJ1-1 TRBV29-1 . CSADRLGGTEAFF TGCAGCGCTGACAGACTCGGAGGAACTGAAGCTTTCTTT